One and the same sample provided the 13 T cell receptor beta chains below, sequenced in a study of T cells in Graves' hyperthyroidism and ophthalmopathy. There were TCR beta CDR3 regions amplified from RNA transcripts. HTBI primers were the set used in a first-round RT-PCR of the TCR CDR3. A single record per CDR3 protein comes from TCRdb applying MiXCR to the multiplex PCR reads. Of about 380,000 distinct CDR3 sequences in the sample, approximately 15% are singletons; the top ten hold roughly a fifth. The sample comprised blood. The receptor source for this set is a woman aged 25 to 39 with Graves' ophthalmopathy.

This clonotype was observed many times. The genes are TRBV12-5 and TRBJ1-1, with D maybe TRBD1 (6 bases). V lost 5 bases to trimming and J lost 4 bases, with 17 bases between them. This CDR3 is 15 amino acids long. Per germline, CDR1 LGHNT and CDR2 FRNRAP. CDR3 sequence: CASGLELRGTTEAFF. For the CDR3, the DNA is TGTGCTAGTGGTCTGGAGTTAAGGGGGACCACTGAAGCTTTCTTT.

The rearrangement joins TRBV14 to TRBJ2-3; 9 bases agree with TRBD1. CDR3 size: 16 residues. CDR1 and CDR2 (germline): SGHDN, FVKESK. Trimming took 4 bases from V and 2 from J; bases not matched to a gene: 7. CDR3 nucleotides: TGTGCCAGCAGCCCGGACCGGGACAGGGCCACAGATACGCAGTATTTT. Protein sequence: CASSPDRDRATDTQYF.

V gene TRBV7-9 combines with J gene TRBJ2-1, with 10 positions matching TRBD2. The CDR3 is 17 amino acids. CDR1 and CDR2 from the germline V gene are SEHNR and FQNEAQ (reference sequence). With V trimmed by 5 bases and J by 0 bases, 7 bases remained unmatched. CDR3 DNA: TGTGCCAGCAGCGTTTCTAGCGGGAGCGCCTCCTACAATGAGCAGTTCTTC. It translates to CASSVSSGSASYNEQFF.

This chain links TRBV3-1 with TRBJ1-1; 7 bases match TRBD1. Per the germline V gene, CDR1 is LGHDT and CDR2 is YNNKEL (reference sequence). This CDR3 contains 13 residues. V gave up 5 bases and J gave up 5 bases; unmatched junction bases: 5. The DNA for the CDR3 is TGTGCCAGCAGCAAACAGGGGAGGACTGAAGCTTTCTTT. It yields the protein CASSKQGRTEAFF.

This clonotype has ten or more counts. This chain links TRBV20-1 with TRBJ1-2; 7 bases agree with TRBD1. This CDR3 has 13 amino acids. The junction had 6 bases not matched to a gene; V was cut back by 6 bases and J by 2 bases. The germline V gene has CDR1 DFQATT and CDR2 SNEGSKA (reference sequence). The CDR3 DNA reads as TGCAGTGCCAGGAGGGGGCAAAACTATGGCTACACCTTC. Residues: CSARRGQNYGYTF.

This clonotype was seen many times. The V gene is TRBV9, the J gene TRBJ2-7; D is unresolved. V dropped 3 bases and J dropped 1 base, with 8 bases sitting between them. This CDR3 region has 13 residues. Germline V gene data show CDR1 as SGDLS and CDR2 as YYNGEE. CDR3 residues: CASSGIESYEQYF. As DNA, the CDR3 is TGTGCCAGCAGCGGGATCGAATCCTACGAGCAGTACTTC.

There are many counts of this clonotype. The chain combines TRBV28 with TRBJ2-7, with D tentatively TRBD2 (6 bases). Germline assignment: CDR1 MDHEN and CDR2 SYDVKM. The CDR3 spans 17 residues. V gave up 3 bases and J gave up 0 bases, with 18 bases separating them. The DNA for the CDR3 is TGTGCCAGCAGTTTCTCAGCCCGGGACTCTCTCTCCTACGAGCAGTACTTC. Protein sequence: CASSFSARDSLSYEQYF.

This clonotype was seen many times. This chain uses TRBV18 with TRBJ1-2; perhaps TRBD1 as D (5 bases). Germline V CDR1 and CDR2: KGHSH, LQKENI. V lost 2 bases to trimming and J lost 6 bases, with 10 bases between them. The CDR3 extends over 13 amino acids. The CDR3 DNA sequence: TGTGCCAGCTCACCAGCAGGGTACAATGGCTACACCTTC. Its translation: CASSPAGYNGYTF.

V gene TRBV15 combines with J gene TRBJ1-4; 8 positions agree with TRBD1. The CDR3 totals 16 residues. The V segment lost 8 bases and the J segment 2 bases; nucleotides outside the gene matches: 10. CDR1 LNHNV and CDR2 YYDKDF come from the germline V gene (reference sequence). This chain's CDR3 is CATGIKRQGTNEKLFF. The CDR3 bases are TGTGCCACCGGAATCAAAAGACAGGGGACTAATGAAAAACTGTTTTTT.

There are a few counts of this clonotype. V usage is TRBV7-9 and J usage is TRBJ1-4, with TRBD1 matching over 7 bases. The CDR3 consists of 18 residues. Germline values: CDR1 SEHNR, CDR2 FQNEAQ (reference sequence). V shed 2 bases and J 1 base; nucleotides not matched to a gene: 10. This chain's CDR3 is CASSLPGAPGGTNEKLFF. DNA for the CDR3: TGTGCCAGCAGCTTACCAGGGGCACCAGGGGGAACTAATGAAAAACTGTTTTTT.

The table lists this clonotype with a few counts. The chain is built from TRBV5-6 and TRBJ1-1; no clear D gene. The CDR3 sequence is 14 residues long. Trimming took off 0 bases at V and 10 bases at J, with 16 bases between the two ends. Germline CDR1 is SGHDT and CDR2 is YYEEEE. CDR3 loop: CASSLALADPRAFF. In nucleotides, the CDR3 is TGTGCCAGCAGCTTGGCCTTGGCGGACCCACGAGCTTTCTTT.

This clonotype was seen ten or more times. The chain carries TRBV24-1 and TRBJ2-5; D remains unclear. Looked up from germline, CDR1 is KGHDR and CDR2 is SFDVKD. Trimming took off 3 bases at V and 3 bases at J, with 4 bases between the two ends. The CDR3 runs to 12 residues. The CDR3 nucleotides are TGTGCCACCAGTGATCAGGAAGAGACCCAGTACTTC. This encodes CATSDQEETQYF.

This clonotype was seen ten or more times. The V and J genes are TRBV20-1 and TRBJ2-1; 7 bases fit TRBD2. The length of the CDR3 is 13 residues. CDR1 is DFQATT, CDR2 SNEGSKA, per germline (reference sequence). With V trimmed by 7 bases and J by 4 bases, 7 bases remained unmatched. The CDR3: CSVQFGGYNEQFF. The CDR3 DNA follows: TGCAGTGTCCAATTCGGGGGGTACAATGAGCAGTTCTTC.